The clone carrying this TCR beta chain has at least ten counts. The antigen remains unidentified. The junction and the germline gene differ at one end; a read error may be behind it. Unique molecular identifiers had been added to the TCR beta cDNA libraries. Starting from about 1 to 10 million T cells, the study yielded approximately 460,000 cDNA molecules. TCRdb recomputed calls from the PCR reads with MiXCR, one row per CDR3 protein. The table shows roughly 730,000 distinct CDR3 sequences, with about 32% occurring only once. The data are from a study of post-analysis software for immune sequencing data. Whole-study results and caveats: Significantly lower normalized Chao1 diversity was found in patients with multiple sclerosis relative to controls. Batch-matched samples strongly co-clustered by F measure. In patients, TRBV5-6, TRBV5-1 and TRBV20-1 belonged to five or six TRBV segments found more frequently than in controls.

CDR1 is DFQATT, CDR2 SNEGSKA, per germline (reference sequence). This CDR3 is built from 13 residues. The gene calls are TRBV20-1 and TRBJ2-1; 8 bases fit TRBD2. The sequenced sample was blood. The receptor was isolated from a girl between 10 and 17 years old with multiple sclerosis. The CDR3 DNA reads as TGCAGTGCTAGAGGGACTAGCTACGATGAGCAGTTCTTC. Translated, it gives CSARGTSYDEQFF.